These 30 T cell receptor beta chains came from one sample sequenced in a study of neurological immune-mediated disorders. TCRdb used MiXCR to reprocess the 5' RACE reads, holding one entry per CDR3 protein. The data show approximately 48,000 distinct CDR3 sequences, just over 3% seen once. Material: PBMCs. The receptors shown here come from a woman between 50 and 59 years old with multiple sclerosis.

This clonotype was observed at least ten times. The chain links TRBV18 to TRBJ2-4; D is unclear. CDR1 and CDR2 from the germline V gene are KGHSH and LQKENI. With 3 bases removed from V and 7 bases from J, the gap between germline ends came to 13 bases. The CDR3 is 14 residues long. In DNA, the CDR3 is TGTGCCAGCTCACCCGATAGCAGCGTGAACATTCAGTACTTC. Translating it yields CASSPDSSVNIQYF.

About this clonotype: One end of the junction fails to match germline, which may point to a read error. This chain links TRBV20-1 with TRBJ2-7; 8 nucleotides align to TRBD1. There are 12 residues in the CDR3. Germline CDR1 and CDR2: DFQATT and SNEGSKA (reference sequence). The DNA for the CDR3 is TGCAGTGCAGTGGGACAGGACTACGAGAAGTACTTC. Encoded protein: CSAVGQDYEKYF.

This clonotype was recorded many times. The V and J genes are TRBV7-6 and TRBJ2-7; 7 bases agree with TRBD1. The CDR3 is 12 amino acids. J gave up 7 bases and V 4 bases, and 4 bases lay outside the gene matches. Germline V gene sequence: CDR1 SGHVS, CDR2 FNYEAQ. The DNA of the CDR3 is TGTGCCAGCAGCTACAGGGGCCGGGAGCAGTACTTC. Its translation is CASSYRGREQYF.

The table lists this clonotype with many counts. The DNA of the CDR3 is TGTGCCAGCAGGGAAGGCTATGGCTACACCTTC. Encoded protein: CASREGYGYTF. The rearrangement joins TRBV3-1 to TRBJ1-2; D is uncertain. The V gene lost 6 bases and the J gene lost 4 bases, with 6 bases spanning the gap. The germline gives CDR1 LGHDT, CDR2 YNNKEL (reference sequence). The CDR3 loop spans 11 amino acids.

Concerning this clonotype: An end of the junction does not agree with germline; a read error may underlie this. The gene calls are TRBV3-1 and TRBJ2-4; D uncertain. Germline CDR1 and CDR2: LGHDT and YNNKEL (reference sequence). The CDR3 runs to 12 residues. CDR3 residues: CVSSQSDNIQYF. The CDR3 DNA is TGTGTCAGCAGCCAAAGCGATAACATTCAGTACTTC.

This clonotype was seen repeatedly, ten times or more. The gene calls are TRBV4-2 and TRBJ1-4; 7 bases are shared with TRBD1. The junction had 11 bases not matched to a gene; V was cut back by 2 bases and J by 5 bases. The CDR3 is 17 amino acids. The V gene's germline CDR1 is LGHNA and CDR2 YNFKEQ. Written as DNA, the CDR3 is TGTGCCAGCAGCCAACGCCCCCAGGGGGGAAGGAATGAAAAACTGTTTTTT. Encoded protein: CASSQRPQGGRNEKLFF.

This clonotype was observed at least ten times. The chain recombines TRBV2 with TRBJ2-7; 8 bases fit TRBD1. Unmatched junction bases numbered 4, after V lost 6 bases and J lost 0 bases. Germline-derived CDR1 and CDR2 are SNHLY and FYNNEI. This CDR3 is 14 amino acids long. The CDR3 DNA sequence: TGTGCCAGCAGCGGGCAGGGGGCCTCCTACGAGCAGTACTTC. As protein: CASSGQGASYEQYF.

The chain carries TRBV6-4 and TRBJ2-1, with 9 positions matching TRBD2. V dropped 7 bases and J dropped 10; count of bases not matched to a gene: 35. The germline V gene has CDR1 MRHNA and CDR2 SNTAGT. The CDR3 has 22 amino acids. The CDR3 region is CASNGHHGSGGLCSTKSQEQFF. The CDR3 DNA is TGTGCCAGCAATGGTCACCACGGAAGCGGGGGGCTCTGCTCGACCAAGAGCCAAGAGCAGTTCTTC.

The table lists this clonotype with many counts. The chain links TRBV20-1 to TRBJ2-7; TRBD2 agrees at 9 bases. The CDR3 contains 13 residues. From germline, CDR1 is DFQATT and CDR2 SNEGSKA (reference sequence). V shed 3 bases, J shed 4 bases, and the junction held 4 bases outside the gene matches. The CDR3 bases are TGCAGTGCTAGTCTAGCGGGATTATACGAGCAGTACTTC. Its translation: CSASLAGLYEQYF.

There are many counts of this clonotype. The chain combines TRBV3-1 with TRBJ2-1; possible D gene TRBD1, 5 bases. Looked up from germline, CDR1 is LGHDT and CDR2 is YNNKEL (reference sequence). V dropped 4 bases and J dropped 7 bases, with 17 bases sitting between them. The CDR3 length is 15 residues. CDR3 region: CASSPQGRVSNEQFF. The CDR3 nucleotides read TGTGCCAGCAGCCCCCAGGGCAGGGTCAGTAATGAGCAGTTCTTC.

This clonotype was counted at least ten times. V and J are TRBV6-5 and TRBJ2-3, with 8 bases aligning to TRBD1. The CDR3 totals 14 residues. Germline-derived CDR1 and CDR2 are MNHEY and SVGAGI. The V segment lost 6 bases and the J segment 5 bases; nucleotides outside the gene matches: 7. DNA for the CDR3: TGTGCCAGCAGAGAACAGGGGGGTGGAGATACGCAGTATTTT. Amino acids: CASREQGGGDTQYF.

This clonotype was seen many times. The chain recombines TRBV5-6 with TRBJ2-6, with 10 bases lining up with TRBD2. The V segment lost 5 bases and the J segment 0 bases; nucleotides outside the gene matches: 5. Germline V gene data show CDR1 as SGHDT and CDR2 as YYEEEE. The CDR3 totals 17 residues. Written as DNA, the CDR3 is TGTGCCAGCAGTGCTAGCGGGGGACTCTCTGGGGCCAACGTCCTGACTTTC. This sequence encodes CASSASGGLSGANVLTF.

There are many counts of this clonotype. The chain combines TRBV7-8 with TRBJ2-1, with a tentative D call TRBD1 (5 bases). Trimming shortened V by 5 bases and J by 4 bases, and 12 bases separated the two germline ends. The length of the CDR3 is 14 residues. The germline CDR1 and CDR2 sequences are SGHVS and FQNEAQ. This chain's CDR3 is CASSRPDKYNEQFF. Written as DNA, the CDR3 is TGTGCCAGCAGCCGCCCGGACAAATACAATGAGCAGTTCTTC. Full variable domain (rest looked up from reference TRBV7-8 and TRBJ2-1): GAGVSQSPRYKVAKRGQDVALRCDPISGHVSLFWYQQALGQGPEFLTYFQNEAQLDKSGLPSDRFFAERPEGSVSTLKIQRTQQEDSAVYLCASSRPDKYNEQFFGPGTRLTVL.

This clonotype was seen many times. The V call is TRBV20-1, the J call TRBJ1-5; the match to TRBD1 covers 11 bases. Germline CDR1 DFQATT, CDR2 SNEGSKA (reference sequence). Losses at the gene ends were 6 bases for V and 4 bases for J; bases not matched to a gene: 8. This CDR3 comprises 15 residues. This chain's CDR3 is CSAISGTGGNQPQHF. The DNA for the CDR3 is TGCAGTGCAATTTCAGGGACAGGGGGAAATCAGCCCCAGCATTTT.

This clonotype was detected ten times or more. V is TRBV7-8 and J is TRBJ1-1; D not certain. This CDR3 region has 13 residues. The V gene's germline CDR1 is SGHVS and CDR2 FQNEAQ. Trimming stripped 5 bases from V and 2 bases from J, with 9 bases between. CDR3 residues: CASSRGVNTEAFF. The CDR3 region has the DNA TGTGCCAGCAGCCGTGGGGTTAACACTGAAGCTTTCTTT.

This clonotype appeared many times. The chain carries TRBV5-1 and TRBJ2-5; D is perhaps TRBD2 (5 bases). CDR1 and CDR2 from the germline V gene are SGHRS and YFSETQ. The CDR3 totals 15 residues. With 3 bases removed from V and 0 bases from J, the gap between germline ends came to 12 bases. CDR3 amino acids: CASSWSRGNQETQYF. The DNA for the CDR3 is TGCGCCAGCAGCTGGTCAAGAGGGAACCAAGAGACCCAGTACTTC.

This clonotype was seen more than once but under ten times. The rearrangement uses TRBV20-1 and TRBJ1-2; D ambiguous. V dropped 3 bases and J dropped 4 bases, with 9 bases sitting between them. The CDR3 length is 12 residues. Germline lookup yields CDR1 DFQATT and CDR2 SNEGSKA (reference sequence). The CDR3 is CSASPGGYGYTF. The CDR3 DNA follows: TGCAGTGCTAGCCCCGGCGGCTATGGCTACACCTTC.

This clonotype showed up many times. V usage is TRBV5-1 and J usage is TRBJ2-5; 12 bases agree with TRBD2. Germline lookup yields CDR1 SGHRS and CDR2 YFSETQ. V shed 4 bases, J shed 2 bases, and the junction held 3 bases outside the gene matches. The CDR3 sequence is 15 residues long. The CDR3 loop reads CASSAGTSGQETQYF. DNA for the CDR3: TGCGCCAGCAGCGCGGGGACTAGCGGGCAAGAGACCCAGTACTTC.

This clonotype has at least ten counts. The V call is TRBV5-1, the J call TRBJ1-6; D uncertain. This CDR3 comprises 13 residues. The germline V and J ends were trimmed by 1 base and 11 bases, with 10 bases remaining between them. Looked up from germline, CDR1 is SGHRS and CDR2 is YFSETQ. CDR3 loop: CASSLYGDPPLHF. The CDR3 nucleotides read TGCGCCAGCAGCTTGTATGGGGATCCACCCCTCCACTTT.

This clonotype has at least ten counts. The chain couples TRBV4-2 to TRBJ1-1; no reliable D call. In germline, CDR1 is LGHNA, CDR2 YNFKEQ. The CDR3 runs 15 residues. Trimming cost V 0 bases and J 1 base, with 9 bases left between them. This CDR3 reads CASSQDMWRNTEAFF. CDR3 nucleotide sequence: TGTGCCAGCAGCCAAGATATGTGGAGGAACACTGAAGCTTTCTTT.

This clonotype was counted ten times or more. The DNA of the CDR3 is TGCGCCAGCAGCCAGCTGAAGGGGGGAGGGAACAATGAGCAGTTCTTC. This gives the protein CASSQLKGGGNNEQFF. This chain connects TRBV5-1 to TRBJ2-1; TRBD2 is a possible D gene (7 bases). V was pared by 4 bases and J by 5 bases, with 19 bases between. The CDR3 is 16 amino acids. Germline values: CDR1 SGHRS, CDR2 YFSETQ.

This clonotype was seen many times. The chain employs TRBV7-9 and TRBJ1-1; D remains ambiguous. The length of the CDR3 is 15 residues. Per the germline V gene, CDR1 is SEHNR and CDR2 is FQNEAQ (reference sequence). The germline V and J ends were trimmed by 5 bases and 3 bases, with 16 bases remaining between them. This CDR3 is CASSPSGLADTEAFF. The CDR3, as DNA: TGTGCCAGCAGCCCAAGCGGCCTCGCGGACACTGAAGCTTTCTTT.

This clonotype was counted many times. The CDR3 DNA reads as TGCGCCAGCAGTGAGTCTTCCGGCATAAACACCGGGGAGCTGTTTTTT. Translated, it gives CASSESSGINTGELFF. This chain connects TRBV10-2 to TRBJ2-2, with D uncertain. Trimming shortened V by 0 bases and J by 2 bases, and 10 bases separated the two germline ends. In germline, CDR1 is WSHSY, CDR2 SAAADI. There are 16 residues in the CDR3.

This clonotype was observed many times. The V and J genes are TRBV25-1 and TRBJ2-7; D not resolved. Germline V gene lookup returns CDR1 MGHDK and CDR2 SYGVNS. CDR3 length: 11 residues. The ends were cut back, 0 bases at V and 7 bases at J, with 4 bases in the middle. The CDR3: CASSEYAEQYF. CDR3 nucleotide sequence: TGTGCCAGCAGTGAATATGCAGAGCAGTACTTC.

In this sample, this clonotype turned up many times. The V call is TRBV7-9, the J call TRBJ2-1; 14 positions agree with TRBD2. The CDR3 runs to 15 residues. With 4 bases clipped from V and 7 bases from J, the junction kept 3 bases outside the gene matches. Germline V gives CDR1 SEHNR, CDR2 FQNEAQ (reference sequence). CDR3 sequence (DNA): TGTGCCAGCAGCTCCAGACTAGCGGGGGGGAATGAGCAGTTCTTC. It encodes CASSSRLAGGNEQFF.

This clonotype was recorded many times. The chain recombines TRBV5-6 with TRBJ2-7; no definite D call. From germline, CDR1 is SGHDT and CDR2 YYEEEE. This CDR3 contains 15 residues. Trimming shortened V by 0 bases and J by 3 bases, and 13 bases separated the two germline ends. CDR3 in DNA: TGTGCCAGCAGCTTGGTGTCGGCGCAGATCTACGAGCAGTACTTC. It encodes CASSLVSAQIYEQYF. Variable domain in full (rest from reference TRBV5-6 and TRBJ2-7): DAGVTQSPTHLIKTRGQQVTLRCSPKSGHDTVSWYQQALGQGPQFIFQYYEEEERQRGNFPDRFSGHQFPNYSSELNVNALLLGDSALYLCASSLVSAQIYEQYFGPGTRLTVT.

This clonotype came up many times. The DNA for the CDR3 is TGTGCCAGCAGCCAAATCGGACTGGATACGCAGTATTTT. It yields the protein CASSQIGLDTQYF. The chain uses TRBV7-9 and TRBJ2-3, with TRBD2 as a possible D gene (5 bases). This CDR3 has 13 amino acids. Germline V gene lookup returns CDR1 SEHNR and CDR2 FQNEAQ (reference sequence). Trimming took 5 bases from V and 6 from J, leaving 12 bases between them.

This clonotype was picked up many times. The J gene is TRBJ2-5, the V gene TRBV3-1; TRBD2 matches 7 bases. This CDR3 has 14 residues. Germline V CDR1 and CDR2: LGHDT, YNNKEL (reference sequence). J was trimmed by 4 bases and V by 1 base; bases with no gene match: 3. The CDR3 DNA reads as TGTGCCAGCAGCCAAGTGGGAGGGCCAGAGACCCAGTACTTC. This encodes CASSQVGGPETQYF.

This clonotype ranks as medium-sized. This chain joins TRBV20-1 and TRBJ2-5; 8 bases match TRBD2. The CDR3 extends over 15 amino acids. The germline V gene encodes CDR1 DFQATT and CDR2 SNEGSKA (reference sequence). V shed 0 bases and J 1 base; nucleotides not matched to a gene: 4. CDR3: CSARDPGRVQETQYF. CDR3 in DNA: TGCAGTGCTAGAGATCCCGGGAGGGTCCAAGAGACCCAGTACTTC.

In this sample, this clonotype turned up many times. The rearrangement links TRBV5-1 to TRBJ2-3; 7 nucleotides match TRBD2. V shed 0 bases, J shed 4 bases, and the junction held 2 bases outside the gene matches. Germline CDR1 and CDR2: SGHRS and YFSETQ. This CDR3 spans 14 amino acids. The CDR3 coding sequence is TGCGCCAGCAGCTTGGAGGCGGGAGCAGATACGCAGTATTTT. Translating gives CASSLEAGADTQYF.